The next 23 T cell receptor beta chains were all read from a single sample in a study of regulatory T cells in long-lasting Graves disease. CDR3 regions were amplified by Arm-PCR using iRepertoire HTBI primers to build TCR beta libraries. TCRdb independently ran MiXCR on the multiplex PCR reads; one entry per CDR3 protein. The data contain about 660,000 distinct CDR3 sequences, around 30% of them seen just once; the ten biggest clones take up under 55%. Time point described: persistent/refractory GD, antithyroid drugs over 5 years with positive TRAb. PBMC RNA served as the TCR library source. The sequenced sample was peripheral blood mononuclear cells (PBMCs), obtained when the disease was refractory, from a patient treated with antithyroid drugs. The origin of the receptors is a female donor with Graves disease.

The chain couples TRBV20-1 to TRBJ1-3; D unclear. Germline V gene lookup returns CDR1 DFQATT and CDR2 SNEGSKA (reference sequence). V was pared by 3 bases and J by 0 bases, with 12 bases between. The CDR3 covers 15 residues. CDR3 protein: CSASAGLHSGNTIYF. The CDR3 DNA follows: TGCAGTGCTAGTGCTGGACTGCACTCTGGAAACACCATATATTTT.

The chain has TRBV7-9 and TRBJ1-5, with D possibly TRBD1 on 5 matching bases. Germline V gives CDR1 SEHNR, CDR2 FQNEAQ (reference sequence). Trimming pared 4 bases from V and 4 bases from J, leaving 17 bases between. This CDR3 has 16 amino acids. CDR3 DNA: TGTGCCAGCAGCTCCACTTTGACAGACTCAAATCAGCCCCAGCATTTT. The encoded protein is CASSSTLTDSNQPQHF.

The chain couples TRBV13 to TRBJ1-2; possible D gene TRBD1, 5 bases. CDR1 is PRHDT, CDR2 FYEKMQ, per germline (reference sequence). The germline V and J ends were trimmed by 4 bases and 3 bases, with 15 bases remaining between them. The CDR3 is made up of 15 amino acids. CDR3 loop: CASSSSREGYYGYTF. The CDR3 nucleotides read TGTGCCAGCAGCTCGTCCAGGGAGGGATACTATGGCTACACCTTC.

The table lists this clonotype with many counts. The chain couples TRBV12-3 or TRBV12-4 to TRBJ1-2; 9 nucleotides line up with TRBD1. The CDR3 has 15 amino acids. J was trimmed by 3 bases and V by 2 bases; bases with no gene match: 4. CDR3 in amino acids: CASSLMGQGHYGYTF. The CDR3 DNA reads TGTGCCAGCAGTTTAATGGGACAGGGTCACTATGGCTACACCTTC.

This clonotype was seen at least ten times. The CDR3 sequence is CATPARHYGYTF. CDR3 DNA: TGTGCCACCCCCGCCCGGCACTATGGCTACACCTTC. The chain uses TRBV28 and TRBJ1-2, with D unclear. CDR3 length equals 12 residues. V lost 10 bases and J 3 bases, leaving 12 bases between the germline ends. CDR1 and CDR2 from the germline V gene are MDHEN and SYDVKM.

There are many counts of this clonotype. V is TRBV7-6 and J is TRBJ1-3; no clear D. The CDR3 covers 15 residues. The germline CDR1 and CDR2 sequences are SGHVS and FNYEAQ. The V end was cut by 5 bases, the J end by 4 bases, with 15 bases between. The CDR3 sequence is CASSPSGSRGNTIYF. The CDR3 nucleotides are TGTGCCAGCAGCCCCTCCGGATCCAGGGGAAACACCATATATTTT.

This clonotype was observed once. The gene calls are TRBV6-2 or TRBV6-3 and TRBJ2-1, with 10 positions matching TRBD2. There are 16 residues in the CDR3. V was pared by 5 bases and J by 1 base, with 5 bases of the junction left unmatched. The germline V gene encodes CDR1 MNHEY and CDR2 SVGEGT. The CDR3 sequence is CASSTLAGGSYNEQFF. The CDR3 DNA sequence: TGTGCCAGCAGTACCTTAGCGGGAGGATCCTACAATGAGCAGTTCTTC.

The rearrangement uses TRBV9 and TRBJ2-2; 13 bases map to TRBD2. Germline assignment: CDR1 SGDLS and CDR2 YYNGEE. The CDR3 consists of 18 residues. V shed 0 bases, J shed 3 bases, and the junction held 5 bases outside the gene matches. CDR3 sequence reads: CASSVALAGGPHTGELFF. In DNA, the CDR3 is TGTGCCAGCAGCGTAGCACTAGCGGGAGGGCCCCACACCGGGGAGCTGTTTTTT. The full variable domain, completed using reference TRBV9 and TRBJ2-2, is DSGVTQTPKHLITATGQRVTLRCSPRSGDLSVYWYQQSLDQGLQFLIQYYNGEERAKGNILERFSAQQFPDLHSELNLSSLELGDSALYFCASSVALAGGPHTGELFFGEGSRLTVL.

The chain employs TRBV24-1 and TRBJ1-3, with 7 bases matching TRBD1. The CDR3 totals 16 residues. J gave up 0 bases and V 6 bases, and 7 bases lay outside the gene matches. CDR1 is KGHDR, CDR2 SFDVKD, per germline. Written as DNA, the CDR3 is TGTGCCACCAGTTCGGGACAGCCTATCTCTGGAAACACCATATATTTT. This gives the protein CATSSGQPISGNTIYF.

This clonotype was seen a single time. The J gene is TRBJ1-4, the V gene TRBV7-9, with D possibly being TRBD1 (5 bases). This CDR3 is built from 15 residues. With 4 bases removed from V and 7 bases from J, the gap between germline ends came to 16 bases. Germline CDR1 is SEHNR and CDR2 is FQNEAQ (reference sequence). The CDR3 loop reads CASSSYRGVIEKLFF. The CDR3 nucleotides are TGTGCCAGCAGCTCCTACCGGGGGGTAATTGAAAAACTGTTTTTT.

The V call is TRBV20-1, the J call TRBJ1-1; perhaps TRBD1 as D (6 bases). This CDR3 region has 13 residues. V was cut by 8 bases and J by 3 bases, with 16 bases left in between. Germline V lookup: CDR1 DFQATT, CDR2 SNEGSKA (reference sequence). CDR3 nucleotide sequence: TGCAGTAAGCAGGGAGAGGGGGACACTGAAGCTTTCTTT. This sequence encodes CSKQGEGDTEAFF.

This chain joins TRBV9 and TRBJ1-2, with 8 bases matching TRBD1. The CDR3 has 15 residues. The germline CDR1 and CDR2 sequences are SGDLS and YYNGEE. Trimming cost V 0 bases and J 4 bases; bases outside gene matches: 5. As DNA, the CDR3 is TGTGCCAGCAGCGTAGCAGGGGGCGATGGCTATGGCTACACCTTC. Protein product: CASSVAGGDGYGYTF.

This sequence joins TRBV6-2 or TRBV6-3 and TRBJ1-1; D is unclear. V was trimmed by 7 bases and J by 6 bases, leaving 12 bases between them. The germline V gene encodes CDR1 MNHEY and CDR2 SVGEGT. The CDR3 has 12 amino acids. The CDR3: CASKRGESEAFF. CDR3 nucleotide sequence: TGTGCCAGCAAGCGTGGAGAGTCTGAAGCTTTCTTT.

The chain combines TRBV14 with TRBJ1-5, with no clear D. V lost 0 bases, J lost 3 bases, and 9 bases lay in between. The CDR3 runs 15 residues. Germline CDR1 and CDR2: SGHDN and FVKESK. DNA of the CDR3: TGTGCCAGCAGCCAAGAGCACGGACTCAATCAGCCCCAGCATTTT. It translates to CASSQEHGLNQPQHF. Full variable domain (rest looked up from reference TRBV14 and TRBJ1-5): EAGVTQFPSHSVIEKGQTVTLRCDPISGHDNLYWYRRVMGKEIKFLLHFVKESKQDESGMPNNRFLAERTGGTYSTLKVQPAELEDSGVYFCASSQEHGLNQPQHFGDGTRLSIL.

This clonotype occurred a few times. The V call is TRBV3-1, the J call TRBJ2-2; D unclear. The V end lost 0 bases, the J end lost 0 bases, and 11 bases lay between the germline ends. CDR1 and CDR2 (germline): LGHDT, YNNKEL (reference sequence). This CDR3 has 17 amino acids. For the CDR3, the DNA is TGTGCCAGCAGCCAAGATCTTACAACAGCGAACACCGGGGAGCTGTTTTTT. Its translation: CASSQDLTTANTGELFF.

The chain has TRBV20-1 and TRBJ2-4, with 7 bases matching TRBD1. The length of the CDR3 is 13 residues. Germline V gene lookup returns CDR1 DFQATT and CDR2 SNEGSKA (reference sequence). Trimming took 3 bases from V and 6 from J; bases not matched to a gene: 5. DNA for the CDR3: TGCAGTGCTAGCCGACAGGGAATAAACATTCAGTACTTC. The encoded protein is CSASRQGINIQYF.

The V gene is TRBV10-3, the J gene TRBJ1-1, with D possibly matching TRBD1 (6 bases). The CDR3 covers 14 residues. The ends were cut back, 4 bases at V and 1 base at J, with 10 bases in the middle. In germline, CDR1 is ENHRY, CDR2 SYGVKD. CDR3 loop: CAISALDRNTEAFF. The CDR3 bases are TGTGCCATCAGTGCCCTGGACAGGAACACTGAAGCTTTCTTT.

The chain has TRBV9 and TRBJ2-7, with 7 bases identical to TRBD2. The germline CDR1 and CDR2 sequences are SGDLS and YYNGEE. This CDR3 is 15 amino acids long. Trimming took 0 bases from V and 5 from J; bases not matched to a gene: 8. CDR3: CASSVEPAGSDEQYF. The CDR3 DNA is TGTGCCAGCAGCGTAGAACCAGCGGGAAGCGACGAGCAGTACTTC.

The chain couples TRBV5-1 to TRBJ1-1, with TRBD1 matching over 10 bases. V was pared by 4 bases and J by 3 bases, with 6 bases of the junction left unmatched. CDR1 is SGHRS, CDR2 YFSETQ, per germline. The CDR3 is 15 residues long. The CDR3, as DNA: TGCGCCAGCAGCAGAGACAGGGGGCCGTACACTGAAGCTTTCTTT. Translated: CASSRDRGPYTEAFF.

This clonotype has just one count. This chain joins TRBV20-1 and TRBJ1-5, with D unclear. Trimming took 2 bases from V and 10 from J, leaving 18 bases between them. Germline values: CDR1 DFQATT, CDR2 SNEGSKA (reference sequence). CDR3 size: 14 residues. CDR3 in DNA: TGCAGTGCTAGAAGCTTAGGGAGGGAACATCCCCAGCATTTT. Its translation is CSARSLGREHPQHF.

This clonotype has ten or more counts. The chain has TRBV28 and TRBJ1-2, with D maybe TRBD1 (5 bases). Germline V gene sequence: CDR1 MDHEN, CDR2 SYDVKM. The CDR3 totals 12 residues. CDR3 sequence (DNA): TGTGCTGCGGGGGACGCACGTCGGGGCTACACCTTC. Protein sequence: CAAGDARRGYTF.

V is TRBV15 and J is TRBJ1-1; D gene ambiguous. V was trimmed by 6 bases and J by 1 base, leaving 12 bases between them. The CDR3 extends over 14 amino acids. Germline values: CDR1 LNHNV, CDR2 YYDKDF (reference sequence). The CDR3 is CATSLEVENTEAFF. CDR3 nucleotide sequence: TGTGCCACCAGTTTGGAAGTGGAGAACACTGAAGCTTTCTTT.

The V and J genes are TRBV20-1 and TRBJ1-1, with D unclear. Trimming cost V 5 bases and J 0 bases, with 16 bases left between them. The V gene's germline CDR1 is DFQATT and CDR2 SNEGSKA (reference sequence). This CDR3 is built from 15 residues. CDR3 DNA sequence: TGCAGTGCTCGGCCGGCGACGGGGATGAACACTGAAGCTTTCTTT. Protein sequence: CSARPATGMNTEAFF.